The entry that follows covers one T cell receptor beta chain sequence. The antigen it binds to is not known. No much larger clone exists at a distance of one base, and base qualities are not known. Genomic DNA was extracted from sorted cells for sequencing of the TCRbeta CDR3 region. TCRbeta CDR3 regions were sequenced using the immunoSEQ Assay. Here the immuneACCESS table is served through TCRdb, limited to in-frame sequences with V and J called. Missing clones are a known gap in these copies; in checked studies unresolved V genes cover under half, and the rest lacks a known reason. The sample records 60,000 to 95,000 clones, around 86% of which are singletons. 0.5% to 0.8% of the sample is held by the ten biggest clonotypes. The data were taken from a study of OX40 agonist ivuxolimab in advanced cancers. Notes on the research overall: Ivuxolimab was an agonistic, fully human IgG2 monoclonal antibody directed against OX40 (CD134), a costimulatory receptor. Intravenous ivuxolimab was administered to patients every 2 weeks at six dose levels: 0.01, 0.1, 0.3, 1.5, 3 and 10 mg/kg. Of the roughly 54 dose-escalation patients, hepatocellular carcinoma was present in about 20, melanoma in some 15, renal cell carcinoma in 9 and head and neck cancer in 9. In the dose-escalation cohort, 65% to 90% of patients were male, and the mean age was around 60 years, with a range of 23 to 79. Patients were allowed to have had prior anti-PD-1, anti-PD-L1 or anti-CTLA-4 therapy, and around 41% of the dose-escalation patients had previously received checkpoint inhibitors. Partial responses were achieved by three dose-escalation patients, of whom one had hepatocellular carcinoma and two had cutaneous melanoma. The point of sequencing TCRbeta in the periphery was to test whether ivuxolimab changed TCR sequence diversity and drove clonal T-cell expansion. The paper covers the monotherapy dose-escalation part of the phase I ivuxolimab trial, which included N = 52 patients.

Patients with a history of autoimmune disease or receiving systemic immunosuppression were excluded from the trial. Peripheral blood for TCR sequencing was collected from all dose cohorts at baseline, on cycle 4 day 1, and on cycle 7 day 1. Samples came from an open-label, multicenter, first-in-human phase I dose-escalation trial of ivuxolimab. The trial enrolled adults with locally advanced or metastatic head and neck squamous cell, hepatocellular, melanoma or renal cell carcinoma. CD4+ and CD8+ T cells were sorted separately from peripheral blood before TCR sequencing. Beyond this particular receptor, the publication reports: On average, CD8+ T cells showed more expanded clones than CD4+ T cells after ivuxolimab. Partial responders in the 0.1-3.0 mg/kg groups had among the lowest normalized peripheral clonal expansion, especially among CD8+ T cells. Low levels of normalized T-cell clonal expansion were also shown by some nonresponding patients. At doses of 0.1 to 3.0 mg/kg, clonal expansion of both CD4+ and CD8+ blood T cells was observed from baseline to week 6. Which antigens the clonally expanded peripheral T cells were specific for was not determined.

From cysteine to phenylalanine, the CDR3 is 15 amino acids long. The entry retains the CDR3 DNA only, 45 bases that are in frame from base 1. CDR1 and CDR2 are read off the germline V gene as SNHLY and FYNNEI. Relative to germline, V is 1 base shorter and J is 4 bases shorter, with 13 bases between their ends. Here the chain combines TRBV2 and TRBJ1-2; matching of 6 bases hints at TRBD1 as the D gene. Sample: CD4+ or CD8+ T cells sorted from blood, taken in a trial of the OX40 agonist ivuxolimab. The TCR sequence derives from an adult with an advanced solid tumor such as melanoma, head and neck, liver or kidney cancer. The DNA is TGTGCCAGCAGTGAAGATTGGGGGGCGGGCTATGGCTACACCTTC. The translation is CASSEDWGAGYGYTF.